This T cell receptor beta chain is from a study of blood T cell repertoires in COVID-19. Study information: Acute-phase and convalescent COVID-19 samples originated in the United States, Italy and Spain. Sources were T cells, B-cell-depleted T cells, or PBMCs; the material itself was cDNA or gDNA.

Trimming took 4 bases from V and 3 from J; bases not matched to a gene: 8. Germline-derived CDR1 and CDR2 are SGHDT and YYEEEE. CDR3 size: 16 residues. Sequenced by immunoSEQ multiplex PCR; TCRdb stores in-frame clones only, minus some. Altogether about 260,000 clones are present, about 87% being singletons, with the ten largest covering approximately 1.5%. The source material was peripheral blood. The source of this sequence is a woman aged 40 to 50 who had recovered from COVID-19. The J gene is TRBJ1-2, the V gene TRBV5-6, with TRBD1 identical over 11 bases. The DNA for the CDR3 is TGTGCCAGCAGCCCCGGACAGGGGGCGCCTTACTATGGCTACACCTTC. Protein: CASSPGQGAPYYGYTF.